The clone carrying this TCR beta chain has only one observation. The antigen is undetermined. CD8+ and CD4+ T cells from blood underwent TCR beta sequencing, which was carried out in a high-throughput format. After extraction with the RNeasy kit, roughly 0.5 to 1 ug of the RNA was reverse transcribed using random hexamers. The authors amplified TCR beta CDR3 across 54 Vbeta and 13 Jbeta using immunoSEQ multiplex PCR. TCRdb re-analysed the immunoSEQ multiplex PCR reads in MiXCR, keeping a single row per CDR3 protein. The sample yields fewer than 150,000 distinct CDR3 sequences, more than 75% seen once. Per germline, CDR1 MGHRA and CDR2 YSYEKL. The CDR3 is 13 residues long. The V end lost 0 bases, the J end lost 5 bases, and 7 bases lay between the germline ends. The data stem from a study of CD8 T cells in Susac syndrome. Study observations and caveats: The study's TCR sequencing and HLA analysis covered a relatively small number of individuals, and the study acknowledged this.

The TCR comes from a human donor with multiple sclerosis. Sequencing was carried out using CD8+ T cells from PBMCs. The rearrangement links TRBV4-1 to TRBJ2-5; D remains unclear. CDR3: CASSQEHGETQYF. The CDR3 coding sequence is TGCGCCAGCAGCCAAGAGCATGGGGAGACCCAGTACTTC.